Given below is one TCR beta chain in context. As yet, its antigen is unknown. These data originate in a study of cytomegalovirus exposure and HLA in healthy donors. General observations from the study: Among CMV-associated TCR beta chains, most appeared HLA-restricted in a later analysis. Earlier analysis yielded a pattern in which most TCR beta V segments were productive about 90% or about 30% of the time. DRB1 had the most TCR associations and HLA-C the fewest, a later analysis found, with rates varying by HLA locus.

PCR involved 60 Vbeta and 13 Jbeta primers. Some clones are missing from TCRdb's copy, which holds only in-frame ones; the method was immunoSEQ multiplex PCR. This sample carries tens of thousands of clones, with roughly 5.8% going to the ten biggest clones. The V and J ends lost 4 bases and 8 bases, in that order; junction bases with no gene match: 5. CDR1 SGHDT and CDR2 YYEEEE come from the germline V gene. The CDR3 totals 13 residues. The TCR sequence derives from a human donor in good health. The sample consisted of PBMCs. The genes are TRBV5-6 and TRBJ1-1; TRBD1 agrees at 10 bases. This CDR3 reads CASSGTGVGEAFF. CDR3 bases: TGTGCCAGCAGCGGGACAGGGGTAGGGGAAGCTTTCTTT.